A single sample gave rise to the 20 T cell receptor beta chains below, sequenced in a study of post-analysis software for immune sequencing data. No antigens are known for them. Whole-study findings and limits: Five or six TRBV segments were significantly more frequent in patients than in controls. TRBV5-6, TRBV5-1 and TRBV20-1 were among these segments.

Prepared TCR beta cDNA libraries contained unique molecular identifiers. TCRdb fed the PCR reads into MiXCR, producing one record per CDR3 protein. Of over 700,000 distinct CDR3 sequences in the sample, 25% to 30% were seen once. The sample was blood. The receptors here all came from a girl between 5 and 17 years old with multiple sclerosis.

V is TRBV12-3 or TRBV12-4 and J is TRBJ2-5, with TRBD2 as a possible D gene (6 bases). Trimming stripped 7 bases from V and 6 bases from J, with 24 bases between. The CDR3 extends over 16 amino acids. Here the CDR3 reads CASTPGGVHSGKTQYF. The CDR3 DNA follows: TGTGCCAGCACCCCCGGCGGGGTACACTCAGGAAAGACCCAGTACTTC.

The chain carries TRBV7-7 and TRBJ2-5; the D is unclear. Trimming removed 5 bases from V and 11 bases from J, with 18 bases in between. Per germline, CDR1 SSHAT and CDR2 FNYEAQ (reference sequence). There are 13 residues in the CDR3. The CDR3 here is CASSTALYNEQYF. CDR3 coding DNA: TGTGCCAGCAGCACTGCCCTCTACAATGAGCAGTACTTC.

The V gene is TRBV20-1, the J gene TRBJ2-3; D perhaps matches TRBD2 (5 bases). Germline CDR1 DFQATT, CDR2 SNEGSKA (reference sequence). The CDR3 spans 18 residues. V was cut by 3 bases and J by 0 bases, with 22 bases left in between. The CDR3 nucleotides read TGCAGTGCTAGTGGAACTAGGAAGATTACTTCTAGCACAGATACGCAGTATTTT. The encoded protein is CSASGTRKITSSTDTQYF.

The rearrangement joins TRBV20-1 to TRBJ1-2; possibly TRBD1 for D (6 bases). Germline V gene lookup returns CDR1 DFQATT and CDR2 SNEGSKA (reference sequence). The CDR3 is 14 residues long. Trimming stripped 3 bases from V and 4 bases from J, with 15 bases between. CDR3: CSARTGGSGYGYTF. In DNA form, the CDR3 reads TGCAGTGCTAGGACAGGTGGATCGGGCTATGGCTACACCTTC.

The V gene is TRBV20-1, the J gene TRBJ2-5; no clear D gene. Germline lookup yields CDR1 DFQATT and CDR2 SNEGSKA (reference sequence). This CDR3 has 12 residues. Trimming took off 3 bases at V and 5 bases at J, with 10 bases between the two ends. The DNA of the CDR3 is TGCAGTGCTAGGGTCCCCACGGAGACCCAGTACTTC. Translated: CSARVPTETQYF.

The rearrangement uses TRBV28 and TRBJ2-4, with D possibly TRBD1 on 6 matching bases. This CDR3 region has 16 residues. Trimming removed 7 bases at V and 1 base at J, with 17 bases between. CDR1 and CDR2 (germline): MDHEN, SYDVKM. CDR3 sequence (DNA): TGTGCCAGCACCCTAGAAAGGGGGTACGCCAAAAACATTCAGTACTTC. This codes for CASTLERGYAKNIQYF.

In its sample, this clonotype was seen many times. V gene TRBV6-2 or TRBV6-3 combines with J gene TRBJ2-1; TRBD1 agrees at 7 bases. The V gene's germline CDR1 is MNHEY and CDR2 SVGEGT. J gave up 10 bases and V 1 base, and 4 bases lay outside the gene matches. The CDR3 runs to 13 residues. The CDR3 reads CASSYFVGQEQFF. The CDR3 nucleotides read TGTGCCAGCAGTTACTTCGTGGGACAGGAGCAGTTCTTC.

The rearrangement uses TRBV29-1 and TRBJ2-3, with 8 bases aligning to TRBD1. V lost 1 base to trimming and J lost 13 bases; unmatched junction nucleotides: 10. Germline V CDR1 and CDR2: SQVTM, ANQGSEA. This CDR3 comprises 13 residues. Here the CDR3 reads CSVEVYGQGVEYF. CDR3 DNA: TGCAGCGTTGAAGTTTACGGACAGGGTGTTGAGTATTTT.

This clonotype was counted at least ten times. The gene calls are TRBV6-2 or TRBV6-3 and TRBJ2-7; 7 bases match TRBD1. Germline V gene sequence: CDR1 MNHEY, CDR2 SVGEGT. The CDR3 has 17 residues. The V segment lost 2 bases and the J segment 0 bases; nucleotides outside the gene matches: 10. CDR3 nucleotide sequence: TGTGCCAGCAGTTACCGATACAGGGGCCGAACCTCCTACGAGCAGTACTTC. As protein: CASSYRYRGRTSYEQYF.

In this sample, this clonotype turned up a few times. This chain uses TRBV9 with TRBJ2-4; 14 nucleotides match TRBD2. The CDR3 covers 18 residues. Trimming removed 2 bases from V and 0 bases from J; junction bases left unmatched: 4. From germline, CDR1 is SGDLS and CDR2 YYNGEE. The CDR3 spells CASSVGTSGGLAKNIQYF. The CDR3 bases are TGTGCCAGCAGCGTGGGGACTAGCGGGGGACTAGCCAAAAACATTCAGTACTTC.

This clonotype was observed a few times. This chain joins TRBV12-3 or TRBV12-4 and TRBJ2-7; 12 positions match TRBD2. J gave up 5 bases and V 6 bases, and 5 bases lay outside the gene matches. This CDR3 is built from 14 residues. CDR3 in DNA: TGTGCCAGCAGGGCGAGGACTAGCGGGAACGAGCAGTACTTC. It yields the protein CASRARTSGNEQYF.

As to this clonotype: Possible read error: a much larger clone is one base away. The rearrangement joins TRBV29-1 to TRBJ2-7, with 8 nucleotides matching TRBD1. After removal of 1 base from V and 5 bases from J, the junction contained 7 bases not matched to a gene. This CDR3 is 14 amino acids long. Germline loops: CDR1 SQVTM, CDR2 ANQGSEA. CDR3 loop: CSVEGASGGDEQYF. CDR3 bases: TGCAGCGTTGAAGGAGCGTCAGGGGGCGACGAGCAGTACTTC.

This clonotype was recorded at least ten times. The chain employs TRBV15 and TRBJ2-4; TRBD2 is a possible D gene (6 bases). The ends were cut back, 5 bases at V and 0 bases at J, with 23 bases in the middle. The CDR3 covers 19 residues. Germline values: CDR1 LNHNV, CDR2 YYDKDF (reference sequence). CDR3 DNA sequence: TGTGCCACCAGCGGTAGGGCCCCGGGACTGCAATTAGCCAAAAACATTCAGTACTTC. This gives the protein CATSGRAPGLQLAKNIQYF.

This clonotype was counted a few times. The DNA of the CDR3 is TGTGCCAGCAGCCAAGGGCAGGGGACCTCTGAAGCTTTCTTT. Amino acid sequence: CASSQGQGTSEAFF. The V and J genes are TRBV4-2 and TRBJ1-1; weak D call: TRBD1 (6 bases). This CDR3 is 14 amino acids long. Per the germline V gene, CDR1 is LGHNA and CDR2 is YNFKEQ. Trimming stripped 1 base from V and 6 bases from J, with 12 bases between.

This clonotype was detected a few times. The V call is TRBV10-3, the J call TRBJ1-2; TRBD1 matches 11 bases. The CDR3 is 16 amino acids. Germline V gene sequence: CDR1 ENHRY, CDR2 SYGVKD. V shed 3 bases and J 9 bases; nucleotides not matched to a gene: 12. The CDR3 nucleotides read TGTGCCATCAGTGAACCGGGACAGGGGGTAATAGATAGCTACACCTTC. It yields the protein CAISEPGQGVIDSYTF.

This clonotype showed up many times. V and J are TRBV7-2 and TRBJ2-3; a possible D gene is TRBD1 (6 bases). V lost 1 base to trimming and J lost 0 bases, with 11 bases between them. The V gene's germline CDR1 is SGHTA and CDR2 FQGNSA. CDR3 size: 16 residues. CDR3 amino acids: CASSLGTGYSTDTQYF. The CDR3 nucleotides are TGTGCCAGCAGCTTAGGAACAGGGTATAGCACAGATACGCAGTATTTT.

The chain employs TRBV6-4 and TRBJ2-6, with D perhaps TRBD2 (5 bases). The V end was cut by 4 bases, the J end by 0 bases, with 13 bases between. Germline V gene data show CDR1 as MRHNA and CDR2 as SNTAGT. CDR3 size: 17 residues. The DNA of the CDR3 is TGTGCCAGCAGTGCTTCCCAACGGGGCTCTGGGGCCAACGTCCTGACTTTC. Translated, it gives CASSASQRGSGANVLTF.

This sequence joins TRBV6-6 and TRBJ1-1, with D maybe TRBD1 (5 bases). The CDR3 has 14 residues. Germline CDR1 reads MNHNY; CDR2 reads SVGAGI (reference sequence). The V end lost 7 bases, the J end lost 1 base, and 13 bases lay between the germline ends. CDR3 residues: CASKGTRQNTEAFF. CDR3 DNA sequence: TGTGCCAGCAAAGGGACCAGACAGAACACTGAAGCTTTCTTT.

The rearrangement uses TRBV5-1 and TRBJ2-5, with TRBD2 identical over 11 bases. This CDR3 spans 14 amino acids. V lost 5 bases, J lost 5 bases, and 5 bases stayed unmatched. Germline CDR1 is SGHRS and CDR2 is YFSETQ. As DNA, the CDR3 is TGCGCCAGCAGTGCCCGACTAGCGGGGGAGACCCAGTACTTC. It yields the protein CASSARLAGETQYF.

In its sample, this clonotype was seen a few times. In nucleotides, the CDR3 is TGTGCCAGCAGCTTGTCCAGGGTTCCCCGGGGCGAGCAGTACTTC. This translates into CASSLSRVPRGEQYF. The chain joins TRBV5-5 to TRBJ2-7, with D perhaps matching TRBD1 or TRBD2 (5 bases each). Germline V gene sequence: CDR1 SGHKS, CDR2 YYEKEE (reference sequence). The germline V and J ends were trimmed by 1 base and 6 bases, with 17 bases remaining between them. The length of the CDR3 is 15 residues. Full variable domain (missing parts from reference TRBV5-5 and TRBJ2-7): DAGVTQSPTHLIKTRGQQVTLRCSPISGHKSVSWYQQVLGQGPQFIFQYYEKEERGRGNFPDRFSARQFPNYSSELNVNALLLGDSALYLCASSLSRVPRGEQYFGPGTRLTVT.